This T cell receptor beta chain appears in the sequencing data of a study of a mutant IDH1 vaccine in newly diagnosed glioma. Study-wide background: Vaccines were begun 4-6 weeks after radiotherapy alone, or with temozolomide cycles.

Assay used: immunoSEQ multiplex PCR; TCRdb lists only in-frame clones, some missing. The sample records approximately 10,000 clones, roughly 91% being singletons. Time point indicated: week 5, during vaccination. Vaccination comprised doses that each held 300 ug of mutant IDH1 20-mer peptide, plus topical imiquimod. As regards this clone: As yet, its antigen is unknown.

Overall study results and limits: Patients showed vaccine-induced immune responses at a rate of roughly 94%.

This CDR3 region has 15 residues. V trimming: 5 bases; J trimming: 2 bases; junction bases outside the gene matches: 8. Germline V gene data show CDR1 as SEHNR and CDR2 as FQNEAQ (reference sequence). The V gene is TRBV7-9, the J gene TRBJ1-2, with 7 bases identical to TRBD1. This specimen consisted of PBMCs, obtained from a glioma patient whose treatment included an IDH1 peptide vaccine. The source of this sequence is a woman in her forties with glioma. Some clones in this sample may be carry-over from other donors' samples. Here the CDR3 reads CASSAGQVLNYGYTF. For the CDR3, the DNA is TGTGCCAGCAGCGCCGGACAGGTTCTAAACTATGGCTACACCTTC.